These 12 T cell receptor beta chains originate from one sample sequenced in a study of beta chain features in type 1 diabetes. Their specific antigens are unknown. Overall study results and limits: Shortening of TCRB CDR3s, moderate but significant, appeared in all four CD4+ subsets of Type 1 diabetes patients.

The whole isolated RNA underwent reverse transcription, so sequencing captured expressed TCRB transcripts. Some clones are missing from TCRdb's copy, which holds only in-frame ones; the method was immunoSEQ multiplex PCR. The sample lists hundreds of thousands of clones, approximately 9.7% occurring once. The sequencing sample was made of central memory CD4+ T cells from blood. These receptors all stem from a man aged 25-45 years with type 1 diabetes.

The chain links TRBV29-1 to TRBJ1-4; D is possibly TRBD1 (5 bases). This CDR3 has 13 amino acids. Germline CDR1 reads SQVTM; CDR2 reads ANQGSEA. Between the trimmed V and J ends, which lost 1 base and 10 bases, there was a span of 13 bases. In nucleotides, the CDR3 is TGCAGCGTTGAAGGGGAGCAGGGAGGAAAACTGTTTTTT. This sequence encodes CSVEGEQGGKLFF. Full variable domain (missing parts from reference TRBV29-1 and TRBJ1-4): SAVISQKPSRDICQRGTSLTIQCQVDSQVTMMFWYRQQPGQSLTLIATANQGSEATYESGFVIDKFPISRPNLTFSTLTVSNMSPEDSSIYLCSVEGEQGGKLFFGSGTQLSVL.

There are a few counts of this clone. This sequence joins TRBV19 and TRBJ2-6; a possible D gene is TRBD1 (5 bases). The germline V and J ends were trimmed by 7 bases and 0 bases, with 10 bases remaining between them. The CDR3 extends over 15 amino acids. From germline, CDR1 is LNHDA and CDR2 SQIVND (reference sequence). CDR3 sequence (DNA): TGTGCCAGTATCCTCGACAGCTCTGGGGCCAACGTCCTGACTTTC. Its translation: CASILDSSGANVLTF.

This clone showed up just a few times. The chain couples TRBV4-1 to TRBJ2-6; D is perhaps TRBD1 or TRBD2 (6 bases each). V lost 0 bases, J lost 2 bases, and 8 bases lay in between. This CDR3 region has 16 residues. Germline V gene sequence: CDR1 MGHRA, CDR2 YSYEKL. In DNA, the CDR3 is TGCGCCAGCAGCCAAGAAAGGGGGGCTGGGGCCAACGTCCTGACTTTC. Its translation: CASSQERGAGANVLTF.

Only a few counts were recorded for this clone. The chain recombines TRBV19 with TRBJ2-6; no reliable D call. Trimming stripped 7 bases from V and 0 bases from J, with 19 bases between. This CDR3 has 18 amino acids. The V gene's germline CDR1 is LNHDA and CDR2 SQIVND (reference sequence). CDR3 sequence: CASTPWTDRYSGANVLTF. The DNA for the CDR3 is TGTGCCAGTACCCCGTGGACGGATCGATACTCTGGGGCCAACGTCCTGACTTTC.

In its sample, this clone was seen many times. The V call is TRBV7-6, the J call TRBJ2-5; 11 bases fit TRBD1. The V gene's germline CDR1 is SGHVS and CDR2 FNYEAQ. The CDR3 sequence is 15 residues long. Trimming took 2 bases from V and 7 from J; bases not matched to a gene: 6. DNA of the CDR3: TGTGCCAGCAGCTTATCACCGGGACAGGGGGGGACCCAGTACTTC. Translating gives CASSLSPGQGGTQYF. The full variable domain, in which reference TRBV7-6 and TRBJ2-5 provide the parts outside the CDR3, is GAGVSQSPRYKVTKRGQDVALRCDPISGHVSLYWYRQALGQGPEFLTYFNYEAQQDKSGLPNDRFSAERPEGSISTLTIQRTEQRDSAMYRCASSLSPGQGGTQYFGPGTRLLVL.

This clone was observed a few times. This chain joins TRBV5-4 and TRBJ2-1, with D perhaps matching TRBD1 or TRBD2 (5 bases each). CDR3 length equals 15 residues. The V end was cut by 3 bases, the J end by 6 bases, with 16 bases between. The germline V gene has CDR1 SGHNT and CDR2 YYREEE (reference sequence). The CDR3: CASSWGTDRSNEQFF. DNA for the CDR3: TGTGCCAGCAGCTGGGGGACGGATAGGAGCAATGAGCAGTTCTTC.

This clone was observed a handful of times. The V and J genes are TRBV19 and TRBJ2-1, with a tentative D call TRBD1 (6 bases). Per germline, CDR1 LNHDA and CDR2 SQIVND (reference sequence). The V end lost 2 bases, the J end lost 13 bases, and 21 bases lay between the germline ends. CDR3 length: 15 amino acids. This CDR3 is CASSINGNPQGLQFF. CDR3 nucleotides: TGTGCCAGTAGTATAAACGGGAACCCACAGGGTTTACAGTTCTTC. Filled out from reference TRBV19 and TRBJ2-1, the complete variable domain reads DGGITQSPKYLFRKEGQNVTLSCEQNLNHDAMYWYRQDPGQGLRLIYYSQIVNDFQKGDIAEGYSVSREKKESFPLTVTSAQKNPTAFYLCASSINGNPQGLQFFGPGTRLTVL.

The genes are TRBV13 and TRBJ2-3, with 9 positions matching TRBD2. CDR3 length: 17 amino acids. The V gene end was trimmed by 5 bases and the J gene end by 2 bases; junction bases not matched to a gene: 11. The V gene's germline CDR1 is PRHDT and CDR2 FYEKMQ (reference sequence). CDR3 sequence: CASSVIRRLAATDTQYF. CDR3 DNA sequence: TGTGCCAGCAGCGTAATAAGACGACTAGCGGCCACAGATACGCAGTATTTT.

This clone showed up many times. This sequence joins TRBV6-4 and TRBJ2-4; D is unresolved. Germline lookup yields CDR1 MRHNA and CDR2 SNTAGT. The V end lost 5 bases, the J end lost 8 bases, and 7 bases lay between the germline ends. This CDR3 spans 11 amino acids. Written as DNA, the CDR3 is TGTGCCAGCAGTCCAGTGCACATTCAGTACTTC. Translating gives CASSPVHIQYF.

This clone came up a few times. The chain uses TRBV27 and TRBJ2-7; 8 bases agree with TRBD1. Losses at the gene ends were 3 bases for V and 1 base for J; bases not matched to a gene: 5. The CDR3 spans 15 residues. Germline V gene sequence: CDR1 MNHEY, CDR2 SMNVEV (reference sequence). CDR3 sequence: CASSLEGQGSYEQYF. In DNA form, the CDR3 reads TGTGCCAGCAGTTTGGAAGGACAGGGTTCCTACGAGCAGTACTTC.

This clone was recorded many times. The chain combines TRBV19 with TRBJ1-5; D not resolved. Trimming took off 6 bases at V and 0 bases at J, with 9 bases between the two ends. The CDR3 runs to 14 residues. Germline V lookup: CDR1 LNHDA, CDR2 SQIVND (reference sequence). CDR3 amino acids: CASSSDVSNQPQHF. The CDR3 DNA reads as TGTGCCAGTAGCTCGGACGTTAGCAATCAGCCCCAGCATTTT.

This chain uses TRBV5-4 with TRBJ2-4; the D call may be TRBD1 or TRBD2 (6 bases each). Deletions cut 0 bases from V and 1 base from J, with 8 bases between. The CDR3 sequence is 15 residues long. Germline V gene sequence: CDR1 SGHNT, CDR2 YYREEE (reference sequence). DNA of the CDR3: TGTGCCAGCAGCTTGGTAGGGGGGGCCAAAAACATTCAGTACTTC. It codes for CASSLVGGAKNIQYF.